This paragraph reports one T cell receptor beta chain. Antigen: not known. This CDR3 region has 14 residues. The TCR beta cDNA came from 5'RACE template switching with UMIs. TCRdb reworked the 5' RACE reads into one entry per CDR3 protein, no DNA. The sample totals about 550,000 distinct CDR3 sequences. This specimen comes from a study of T cells expressing NK-cell markers. Study in general: Sorted CD3+CD56+NKG2C+, CD3+CD56+NKG2C- and CD3+CD56-NKG2C+ T cells supplied TCR beta repertoires. Whole-study findings and limits: One observes that, in several donors, these clonotypes were also the leading ones within the CD3+CD56-NKG2C+ fraction. In about 6 donors, dominant NKG2C+ clonotypes were about 1.0-7.5% of CD8+ T cells.

The material sequenced was blood T cells: a sorted CD56 or NKG2C T cell subset, CD4+ or CD8+ T cells, or bulk PBMC T cells (not recorded which). This TCR derives from a man between 18 and 35 years old in good health. The chain carries TRBV12-3 or TRBV12-4 and TRBJ2-3. This CDR3 is CASRRQPDTDTQYF.